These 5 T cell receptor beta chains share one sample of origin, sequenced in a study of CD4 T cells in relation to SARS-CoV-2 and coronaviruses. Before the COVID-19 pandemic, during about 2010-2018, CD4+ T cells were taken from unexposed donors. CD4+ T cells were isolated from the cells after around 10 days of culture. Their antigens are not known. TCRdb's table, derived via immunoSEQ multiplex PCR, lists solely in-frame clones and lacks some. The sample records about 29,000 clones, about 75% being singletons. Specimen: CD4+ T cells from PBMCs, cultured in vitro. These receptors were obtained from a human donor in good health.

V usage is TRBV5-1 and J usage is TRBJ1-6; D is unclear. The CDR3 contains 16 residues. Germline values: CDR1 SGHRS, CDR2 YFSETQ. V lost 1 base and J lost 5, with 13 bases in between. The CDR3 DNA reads TGCGCCAGCAGCTTGATGAGTAGAGGAAATAATTCACCCCTCCACTTT. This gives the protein CASSLMSRGNNSPLHF.

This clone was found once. Written as DNA, the CDR3 is TGCAGCGTTGGACCCGGGACAATAGCTTTCTTT. Its translation: CSVGPGTIAFF. This chain connects TRBV29-1 to TRBJ1-1, with D perhaps matching TRBD1 (6 bases). The CDR3 totals 11 residues. Germline values: CDR1 SQVTM, CDR2 ANQGSEA. Trimming took off 4 bases at V and 10 bases at J, with 13 bases between the two ends.

As DNA, the CDR3 is TGTGCCACCAGTCCAGGAGGGGGAGGCGCGAGAGAGACCCAGTACTTC. It specifies CATSPGGGGARETQYF. The J gene is TRBJ2-5, the V gene TRBV24-1, with D possibly being TRBD1 or TRBD2 (6 bases each). V was clipped by 6 bases and J by 4 bases, with 20 bases between them. Germline V gene data show CDR1 as KGHDR and CDR2 as SFDVKD. This CDR3 is built from 16 residues.

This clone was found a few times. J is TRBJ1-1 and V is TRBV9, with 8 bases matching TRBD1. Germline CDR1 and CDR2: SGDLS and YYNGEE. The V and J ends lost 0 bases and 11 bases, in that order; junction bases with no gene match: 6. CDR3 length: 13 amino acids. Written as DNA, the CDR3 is TGTGCCAGCAGCGTAGATTTGACAGGGGTGGCTTTCTTT. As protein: CASSVDLTGVAFF.

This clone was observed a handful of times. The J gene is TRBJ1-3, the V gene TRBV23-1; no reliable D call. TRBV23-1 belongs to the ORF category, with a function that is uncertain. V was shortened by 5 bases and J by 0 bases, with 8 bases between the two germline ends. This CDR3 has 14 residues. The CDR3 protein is CASSRRISGNTIYF. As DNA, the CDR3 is TGCGCCAGCAGTAGACGGATCTCTGGAAACACCATATATTTT.